This T cell receptor beta chain was captured by sequencing in a study of control samples from healthy donors and cancer patients. Clones were sequenced by immunoSEQ multiplex PCR, and TCRdb holds only the in-frame ones, with some missing. The table lists just over 150,000 clones, about 94% of them singletons. The CDR3 extends over 13 amino acids. Germline CDR1 reads MNHNS; CDR2 reads SASEGT. Trimming removed 3 bases at V and 7 bases at J, with 10 bases between. The J gene is TRBJ1-5, the V gene TRBV6-1; D is undetermined. The sequence was collected from a woman between 35 and 50 years old in good health. Sequencing used blood. The chain's CDR3 is CASSDMIGQPQHF. The CDR3, as DNA: TGTGCCAGCAGTGATATGATCGGCCAGCCCCAGCATTTT.